These 30 T cell receptor beta chains came from one sample sequenced in a study of cytomegalovirus exposure and HLA in healthy donors. Amplification used 60 Vbeta primers and 13 Jbeta primers. Here immunoSEQ multiplex PCR was the method, and the copy in TCRdb shows in-frame clones only, minus some. This table has around 170,000 clones, approximately 80% appearing once. The sample consisted of PBMCs. Every receptor here comes from a woman aged 45-65 years in good health and CMV-seronegative.

This clone was counted once. The chain couples TRBV7-3 to TRBJ2-1; D might be TRBD2 (6 bases). V dropped 4 bases and J dropped 0 bases, with 10 bases sitting between them. The CDR3 is 15 amino acids. The germline V gene encodes CDR1 SGHTA and CDR2 FQGTGA. The CDR3: CASSSGGSSYNEQFF. The CDR3, as DNA: TGTGCCAGCAGCTCTGGGGGGAGCTCCTACAATGAGCAGTTCTTC.

The rearrangement joins TRBV29-1 to TRBJ2-7, with 10 bases that match TRBD1. The CDR3 runs 13 residues. Germline V gene sequence: CDR1 SQVTM, CDR2 ANQGSEA. Germline trimming cut 2 bases from V and 4 bases from J; bases unmatched to any gene: 2. DNA of the CDR3: TGCAGCGTTGAAAGGACAGGGGGTTACGAGCAGTACTTC. It yields the protein CSVERTGGYEQYF.

V and J are TRBV7-2 and TRBJ2-7; D remains unclear. Trimming pared 5 bases from V and 2 bases from J, leaving 4 bases between. CDR3 length: 11 amino acids. Germline V gene sequence: CDR1 SGHTA, CDR2 FQGNSA. CDR3 sequence: CASSPAYEQYF. The CDR3 DNA is TGTGCCAGCAGCCCCGCCTACGAGCAGTACTTC.

This chain connects TRBV4-2 to TRBJ2-3, with D possibly TRBD2 on 6 matching bases. Trimming pared 4 bases from V and 6 bases from J, leaving 14 bases between. Germline V gene data show CDR1 as LGHNA and CDR2 as YNFKEQ. This CDR3 region has 14 residues. The CDR3 loop is CASSRGTLGDTQYF. CDR3 DNA: TGTGCCAGCAGCCGAGGGACTTTGGGGGATACGCAGTATTTT.

The chain employs TRBV11-2 and TRBJ2-2; D is possibly TRBD2 (5 bases). The V and J ends lost 5 bases and 3 bases respectively, with 19 bases between them. This CDR3 region has 17 residues. CDR1 is SGHAT, CDR2 FQNNGV, per germline. The DNA for the CDR3 is TGTGCCAGCAGCATGGGGAGTCGGATTCGGGACACCGGGGAGCTGTTTTTT. Amino acid sequence: CASSMGSRIRDTGELFF.

This clone came up once. The rearrangement joins TRBV5-6 to TRBJ1-1; 8 bases line up with TRBD1. The CDR3 is made up of 16 amino acids. V lost 3 bases and J lost 0; bases outside the gene matches: 7. Germline V gene data show CDR1 as SGHDT and CDR2 as YYEEEE. The CDR3 here is CASSYPPGQVNTEAFF. CDR3 nucleotide sequence: TGTGCCAGCAGCTATCCTCCGGGACAGGTGAACACTGAAGCTTTCTTT.

As regards this clone: Other DNA sequences from this sample encode an identical CDR3 as well. The gene calls are TRBV18 and TRBJ2-5; D unclear. The CDR3 totals 10 residues. V lost 8 bases and J lost 3, with 4 bases in between. Germline CDR1 and CDR2: KGHSH and LQKENI. The CDR3 region is CASSKETQYF. In DNA, the CDR3 is TGTGCCAGCAGCAAAGAGACCCAGTACTTC.

This rearrangement joins TRBV28 to TRBJ1-4, with a weak D call TRBD1 (5 bases). This CDR3 is 16 amino acids long. Germline-derived CDR1 and CDR2 are MDHEN and SYDVKM. Trimming stripped 5 bases from V and 4 bases from J, with 17 bases between. CDR3 bases: TGTGCCAGCAGTACCCAGGGAGGCGGCAATAATGAAAAACTGTTTTTT. Translating gives CASSTQGGGNNEKLFF.

The chain couples TRBV7-7 to TRBJ2-3; weak D call: TRBD1 (6 bases). The CDR3 totals 15 residues. Deletions cut 5 bases from V and 1 base from J, with 13 bases between. The germline CDR1 and CDR2 sequences are SSHAT and FNYEAQ (reference sequence). The DNA for the CDR3 is TGTGCCAGCAGCCGGGCCCCAGGGGGCACAGATACGCAGTATTTT. The encoded protein is CASSRAPGGTDTQYF.

The V gene is TRBV4-1, the J gene TRBJ2-6; D is perhaps TRBD1 (5 bases). Trimming stripped 4 bases from V and 3 bases from J, with 13 bases between. Per the germline V gene, CDR1 is MGHRA and CDR2 is YSYEKL. This CDR3 comprises 16 residues. CDR3 sequence: CASSLGRAVGANVLTF. The CDR3 nucleotides are TGCGCCAGCAGCCTGGGCAGGGCCGTTGGGGCCAACGTCCTGACTTTC.

In the case of this clone: Germline is not matched at one junction end, which may reflect a read error. The chain recombines TRBV7-9 with TRBJ2-7; unclear D gene. Germline assignment: CDR1 SEHNR and CDR2 FQNEAQ (reference sequence). The CDR3 length is 12 residues. As DNA, the CDR3 is TGTTCCAGCAGCCCGTCCTCCTACGAGCAGTACTTC. Translating it yields CSSSPSSYEQYF.

The CDR3 reads CASSLAREKETQYF. The CDR3 DNA reads TGCGCCAGCAGCTTGGCCAGGGAAAAGGAGACCCAGTACTTC. The chain uses TRBV5-1 and TRBJ2-5; possible D gene TRBD1, 5 bases. Trimming left V 0 bases short and J 5 bases short, with 11 bases between. The CDR3 spans 14 residues. Per the germline V gene, CDR1 is SGHRS and CDR2 is YFSETQ.

V is TRBV5-1 and J is TRBJ2-3; weak D call: TRBD2 (5 bases). The length of the CDR3 is 15 residues. Germline V gene sequence: CDR1 SGHRS, CDR2 YFSETQ. Trimming stripped 6 bases from V and 2 bases from J, with 16 bases between. The CDR3 loop reads CASNVGPGTTDTQYF. The CDR3 DNA follows: TGCGCCAGCAACGTCGGTCCGGGAACCACAGATACGCAGTATTTT.

V gene TRBV28 combines with J gene TRBJ2-1; D is perhaps TRBD2 (6 bases). The CDR3 is 15 residues long. V lost 5 bases and J 8 bases, leaving 19 bases between the germline ends. Germline assignment: CDR1 MDHEN and CDR2 SYDVKM. CDR3 in amino acids: CASSGRSWVGDEQFF. The CDR3 DNA reads TGTGCCAGCAGTGGGAGGTCATGGGTGGGCGATGAGCAGTTCTTC. Looking up the rest from reference TRBV28 and TRBJ2-1 gives the full variable domain: DVKVTQSSRYLVKRTGEKVFLECVQDMDHENMFWYRQDPGLGLRLIYFSYDVKMKEKGDIPEGYSVSREKKERFSLILESASTNQTSMYLCASSGRSWVGDEQFFGPGTRLTVL.

This rearrangement joins TRBV18 to TRBJ1-2, with 7 bases fitting TRBD1. The CDR3 covers 13 residues. Germline lookup yields CDR1 KGHSH and CDR2 LQKENI. Losses at the gene ends were 5 bases for V and 7 bases for J; bases not matched to a gene: 7. The CDR3 DNA follows: TGTGCCAGCTCAGGCGACAGGGAGCCTGGCTACACCTTC. This encodes CASSGDREPGYTF.

This clone was observed a handful of times. V gene TRBV2 combines with J gene TRBJ2-1, with 10 bases identical to TRBD2. The CDR3 sequence is 16 residues long. The germline gives CDR1 SNHLY, CDR2 FYNNEI. The V gene end was trimmed by 6 bases and the J gene end by 5 bases; junction bases not matched to a gene: 10. The CDR3 DNA follows: TGTGCCAGCAGGGAACCAGCGGGAGGGCCTCACAATGAGCAGTTCTTC. Encoded protein: CASREPAGGPHNEQFF.

V is TRBV28 and J is TRBJ1-1; 8 bases line up with TRBD1. Germline V gene data show CDR1 as MDHEN and CDR2 as SYDVKM. The CDR3 length is 16 residues. V was clipped by 4 bases and J by 1 base; unmatched bases: 8. The CDR3 protein is CASSSWTGRGNTEAFF. The CDR3 DNA sequence: TGTGCCAGCAGTTCCTGGACAGGGAGGGGGAACACTGAAGCTTTCTTT.

This sequence joins TRBV2 and TRBJ1-4; 9 bases align to TRBD1. V shed 7 bases and J 8 bases; nucleotides not matched to a gene: 5. CDR3 size: 13 residues. CDR1 and CDR2 (germline): SNHLY, FYNNEI. CDR3 in DNA: TGTGCCAGCATGGGACAGGGTAACGAAAAACTGTTTTTT. The encoded protein is CASMGQGNEKLFF.

This clone has only a few counts. The CDR3 DNA is TGCAGCGCCCATACAGGGTCCCGTTCGGTGGGCTACACCTTC. This translates into CSAHTGSRSVGYTF. V and J are TRBV29-1 and TRBJ1-2, with a tentative D call TRBD1 (6 bases). The V gene's germline CDR1 is SQVTM and CDR2 ANQGSEA. V was shortened by 7 bases and J by 8 bases, with 23 bases between the two germline ends. The CDR3 is 14 residues long.

The chain joins TRBV10-3 to TRBJ2-2; 8 bases are a match to TRBD1. CDR3 length equals 16 residues. The germline V gene has CDR1 ENHRY and CDR2 SYGVKD. V was clipped by 5 bases and J by 0 bases; unmatched bases: 5. This CDR3 is CAISPWTGTNTGELFF. The DNA for the CDR3 is TGTGCCATCAGTCCTTGGACAGGGACGAACACCGGGGAGCTGTTTTTT.

The rearrangement links TRBV10-3 to TRBJ1-2; maybe TRBD1 (6 bases). The V end was cut by 8 bases, the J end by 2 bases, with 15 bases between. The CDR3 loop spans 14 amino acids. Germline-derived CDR1 and CDR2 are ENHRY and SYGVKD. This chain's CDR3 is CAIGEGQKNYGYTF. CDR3 coding DNA: TGTGCCATCGGCGAAGGACAGAAAAACTATGGCTACACCTTC.

This chain joins TRBV11-2 and TRBJ2-7; possibly TRBD1 for D (5 bases). V lost 1 base to trimming and J lost 3 bases, with 16 bases between them. Germline V gene lookup returns CDR1 SGHAT and CDR2 FQNNGV. CDR3 length equals 16 residues. The CDR3: CASSLGAGQGIYEQYF. CDR3 DNA: TGTGCCAGCAGCTTAGGGGCAGGGCAGGGTATCTACGAGCAGTACTTC.

V and J are TRBV28 and TRBJ1-1; 9 bases fit TRBD1. The germline CDR1 and CDR2 sequences are MDHEN and SYDVKM. The CDR3 extends over 15 amino acids. The V segment lost 3 bases and the J segment 8 bases; nucleotides outside the gene matches: 10. CDR3 protein: CASSFSDRGFEEAFF. Here the CDR3 DNA reads TGTGCCAGCAGTTTCTCCGACAGGGGGTTTGAGGAAGCTTTCTTT.

The rearrangement joins TRBV5-1 to TRBJ2-1; 7 nucleotides align to TRBD1. Per the germline V gene, CDR1 is SGHRS and CDR2 is YFSETQ. V lost 4 bases and J lost 0; bases outside the gene matches: 4. CDR3 length: 15 residues. The CDR3 region has the DNA TGCGCCAGCAGCGACCGGGACAGCTCCTACAATGAGCAGTTCTTC. As protein: CASSDRDSSYNEQFF.

This clone appeared a few times. This chain connects TRBV9 to TRBJ2-2; weak D call: TRBD2 (5 bases). V lost 6 bases to trimming and J lost 2 bases, with 11 bases between them. Germline loops: CDR1 SGDLS, CDR2 YYNGEE. The CDR3 length is 14 residues. The CDR3 sequence is CASNLGLNTGELFF. The CDR3 coding sequence is TGTGCCAGCAACCTAGGACTTAACACCGGGGAGCTGTTTTTT. The whole variable domain, filled in from reference TRBV9 and TRBJ2-2, reads DSGVTQTPKHLITATGQRVTLRCSPRSGDLSVYWYQQSLDQGLQFLIQYYNGEERAKGNILERFSAQQFPDLHSELNLSSLELGDSALYFCASNLGLNTGELFFGEGSRLTVL.

The rearrangement joins TRBV5-1 to TRBJ1-1; TRBD1 matches at 7 bases. V shed 3 bases and J 1 base; nucleotides not matched to a gene: 3. CDR3 size: 14 residues. CDR1 is SGHRS and CDR2 is YFSETQ in the germline V gene. Here the CDR3 reads CASSYTGANTEAFF. CDR3 nucleotide sequence: TGCGCCAGCAGCTACACAGGGGCGAACACTGAAGCTTTCTTT.

V is TRBV4-1 and J is TRBJ2-1; TRBD1 agrees at 7 bases. The V segment lost 3 bases and the J segment 3 bases; nucleotides outside the gene matches: 5. Germline V gives CDR1 MGHRA, CDR2 YSYEKL. The CDR3 consists of 15 residues. The DNA of the CDR3 is TGCGCCAGCAGCCAGGGACAGACTCTCTACAATGAGCAGTTCTTC. Protein sequence: CASSQGQTLYNEQFF.

The chain combines TRBV6-5 with TRBJ2-5, with D possibly TRBD2 on 6 matching bases. The CDR3 loop spans 11 amino acids. V was cut by 1 base and J by 9 bases, with 6 bases left in between. CDR1 and CDR2 from the germline V gene are MNHEY and SVGAGI. This CDR3 reads CASSYWGAQYF. CDR3 sequence (DNA): TGTGCCAGCAGTTACTGGGGGGCCCAGTACTTC.

The chain employs TRBV6-5 and TRBJ2-7, with D perhaps TRBD1 (5 bases). Germline CDR1 and CDR2: MNHEY and SVGAGI. V lost 6 bases and J lost 4, with 16 bases in between. This CDR3 is 14 amino acids long. CDR3 DNA: TGTGCCAGCAGACTAAGAATTCAGGGTTACGAGCAGTACTTC. Encoded protein: CASRLRIQGYEQYF.

This rearrangement joins TRBV13 to TRBJ1-1; D is possibly TRBD1 (5 bases). V was clipped by 4 bases and J by 3 bases, with 12 bases between them. Germline values: CDR1 PRHDT, CDR2 FYEKMQ (reference sequence). There are 14 residues in the CDR3. In DNA, the CDR3 is TGTGCCAGCAGCTCGTGGGGAGGGGACACTGAAGCTTTCTTT. This gives the protein CASSSWGGDTEAFF.